Shown below are 8 T cell receptor beta chains from a single sample sequenced in a study of blood T cells in healthy people across ages. A sample-barcoded 5' primer and a J-beta primer mix were used in a second PCR of roughly 7 to 11 cycles. Each CDR3 protein is one row after TCRdb ran MiXCR on the 5' RACE reads. The sample records around 670,000 distinct CDR3 sequences, less than 35% being singletons. The sample consisted of blood. Receptor source: a woman of 80 years or more in good health.

This chain uses TRBV27 with TRBJ1-1; D is uncertain. Trimming took off 5 bases at V and 0 bases at J, with 7 bases between the two ends. Germline V gene data show CDR1 as MNHEY and CDR2 as SMNVEV (reference sequence). The CDR3 loop spans 13 amino acids. Written as DNA, the CDR3 is TGTGCCAGCAGTCTGTTCCTGAACACTGAAGCTTTCTTT. Its protein is CASSLFLNTEAFF.

The gene calls are TRBV20-1 and TRBJ2-5; D ambiguous. Deletions cut 4 bases from V and 1 base from J, with 7 bases between. There are 12 residues in the CDR3. Looked up from germline, CDR1 is DFQATT and CDR2 is SNEGSKA (reference sequence). This chain's CDR3 is CSAMGRQETQYF. CDR3 DNA sequence: TGCAGTGCTATGGGTCGCCAAGAGACCCAGTACTTC.

The table lists this clonotype with many counts. This chain connects TRBV7-2 to TRBJ1-2, with a tentative D call TRBD1 (5 bases). Trimming took 6 bases from V and 9 from J, leaving 17 bases between them. Germline lookup yields CDR1 SGHTA and CDR2 FQGNSA. The CDR3 length is 13 residues. CDR3 protein: CASSSTAQGSYTF. CDR3 nucleotide sequence: TGTGCCAGCAGTTCCACAGCCCAGGGTAGCTACACCTTC. Together with reference TRBV7-2 and TRBJ1-2, the CDR3 gives the full variable domain: GAGVSQSPSNKVTEKGKDVELRCDPISGHTALYWYRQSLGQGLEFLIYFQGNSAPDKSGLPSDRFSAERTGGSVSTLTIQRTQQEDSAVYLCASSSTAQGSYTFGSGTRLTVV.

This clonotype occurred many times. The rearrangement links TRBV6-2 or TRBV6-3 to TRBJ2-3, with TRBD1 matching over 9 bases. V was pared by 6 bases and J by 1 base, with 5 bases of the junction left unmatched. The germline CDR1 and CDR2 sequences are MNHEY and SVGEGT. This CDR3 comprises 15 residues. The CDR3 nucleotides are TGTGCCAGCAGCGACCGGGACAGGGGCACAGATACGCAGTATTTT. This sequence encodes CASSDRDRGTDTQYF.

There are many counts of this clonotype. This chain links TRBV4-3 with TRBJ2-3; 7 positions agree with TRBD1. From germline, CDR1 is LGHNA and CDR2 YSLEER. V lost 0 bases and J lost 6; bases outside the gene matches: 15. This CDR3 spans 18 amino acids. Here the CDR3 reads CASSQEVQGSKYADTQYF. The DNA of the CDR3 is TGCGCCAGCAGCCAAGAAGTACAGGGGAGCAAATATGCGGATACGCAGTATTTT.

This clonotype was observed at least ten times. The chain recombines TRBV20-1 with TRBJ1-1, with 8 bases identical to TRBD1. Germline CDR1 reads DFQATT; CDR2 reads SNEGSKA (reference sequence). Unmatched junction bases numbered 3, after V lost 3 bases and J lost 0 bases. The CDR3 consists of 14 residues. For the CDR3, the DNA is TGCAGTGCTAGGTTGACAGGGGTGAACACTGAAGCTTTCTTT. Translation: CSARLTGVNTEAFF.

This clonotype showed up many times. This chain uses TRBV27 with TRBJ1-6; 9 bases are a match to TRBD1. V lost 5 bases, J lost 6 bases, and 5 bases stayed unmatched. The CDR3 loop spans 15 amino acids. Germline values: CDR1 MNHEY, CDR2 SMNVEV (reference sequence). The CDR3 DNA is TGTGCCAGCAGTGGGCGGGACAGGGCTAATTCACCCCTCCACTTT. Its translation: CASSGRDRANSPLHF.

There are a few counts of this clonotype. The chain has TRBV12-3 or TRBV12-4 and TRBJ1-3; 11 bases map to TRBD1. The J segment lost 7 bases and the V segment lost 1 base, leaving 3 bases of the junction unmatched. CDR3 length: 15 amino acids. In nucleotides, the CDR3 is TGTGCCAGCAGTTTAGGGACAGGGGGCATCAACACCATATATTTT. Translation gives CASSLGTGGINTIYF.